A single sample gave rise to the 25 T cell receptor beta chains below, sequenced in a study of T cells in Graves' hyperthyroidism and ophthalmopathy (dated by TCRdb to the late 2010s). Library creation used multiplex PCR. Sequenced on an Illumina HiSeq 2000. The TCR beta CDR3 regions were amplified from the RNA transcripts. The first round of RT-PCR for the TCR CDR3 was performed with the HTBI primer set and the Qiagen OneStep RT-PCR kit. The public sequencing data were trimmed at Q25 with fastp and processed into clonotypes with MiXCR by TCRdb, which kept only in-frame beta chains. Each entry is one CDR3 protein sequence, shown with its most common DNA and genes. In all, the sample holds fewer than 400,000 distinct CDR3 sequences, and more than 20% of those were seen once. Around 79% of the sample is held by the ten biggest clonotypes. Input material: blood. The receptor source for this set is a man between 50 and 59 years old with Graves' hyperthyroidism.

The J gene is TRBJ2-7, the V gene TRBV20-1, with a weak D call TRBD2 (5 bases). V was clipped by 6 bases and J by 3 bases, with 21 bases between them. The germline V gene has CDR1 DFQATT and CDR2 SNEGSKA (reference sequence). This CDR3 has 15 amino acids. The CDR3, as DNA: TGCAGTGCCAGACCCATGGACGGACTGAACTACGAGCAGTACTTC. Encoded protein: CSARPMDGLNYEQYF.

The CDR3 is CASSPGGGGTGELFF. The CDR3 coding sequence is TGCGCCAGCAGCCCTGGAGGGGGCGGAACCGGGGAGCTGTTTTTT. The chain is built from TRBV4-1 and TRBJ2-2, with TRBD1 as a possible D gene (7 bases). The CDR3 covers 15 residues. V lost 4 bases and J lost 5, with 14 bases in between. Germline lookup yields CDR1 MGHRA and CDR2 YSYEKL.

The V call is TRBV5-1, the J call TRBJ1-2; D unresolved. The germline V and J ends were trimmed by 4 bases and 7 bases, with 20 bases remaining between them. Germline assignment: CDR1 SGHRS and CDR2 YFSETQ. This CDR3 contains 15 residues. The CDR3 protein is CASSPDPGNSGGYTF. Here the CDR3 DNA reads TGCGCCAGCAGCCCCGACCCCGGGAATTCTGGTGGCTACACCTTC.

This clonotype was picked up many times. The rearrangement joins TRBV28 to TRBJ2-5, with 10 bases that match TRBD1. V trimming: 4 bases; J trimming: 4 bases; junction bases outside the gene matches: 6. The CDR3 is 15 residues long. Per germline, CDR1 MDHEN and CDR2 SYDVKM. CDR3 sequence reads: CASSSDRGFSETQYF. In DNA, the CDR3 is TGTGCCAGCAGTTCGGACAGGGGGTTTTCAGAGACCCAGTACTTC.

This chain uses TRBV28 with TRBJ1-1; no reliable D call. Trimming removed 5 bases at V and 0 bases at J, with 19 bases between. Germline V gene lookup returns CDR1 MDHEN and CDR2 SYDVKM. The length of the CDR3 is 17 residues. The CDR3 sequence: CASSRGTPTKMNTEAFF. The CDR3 coding sequence is TGTGCCAGCAGTCGCGGCACGCCGACAAAGATGAACACTGAAGCTTTCTTT. The complete variable domain, with remaining parts taken from reference TRBV28 and TRBJ1-1, reads DVKVTQSSRYLVKRTGEKVFLECVQDMDHENMFWYRQDPGLGLRLIYFSYDVKMKEKGDIPEGYSVSREKKERFSLILESASTNQTSMYLCASSRGTPTKMNTEAFFGQGTRLTVV.

This clonotype has a count of ten or more. J is TRBJ2-4 and V is TRBV2; 10 bases agree with TRBD2. CDR1 is SNHLY and CDR2 is FYNNEI in the germline V gene. The ends lost 6 bases at V and 1 base at J; junction bases unmatched: 15. The CDR3 length is 19 residues. CDR3 nucleotide sequence: TGTGCCAGCAGCTTCCCCAGGACTAGCGGTCGATCGGCCAAAAACATTCAGTACTTC. Translation gives CASSFPRTSGRSAKNIQYF.

There are many counts of this clonotype. The J gene is TRBJ2-7, the V gene TRBV12-3 or TRBV12-4; 11 bases are a match to TRBD2. The junction had 3 bases not matched to a gene; V was cut back by 3 bases and J by 5 bases. The CDR3 has 14 amino acids. The CDR3 is CASSFGTSGNEQYF. The DNA for the CDR3 is TGTGCCAGCAGTTTCGGGACTAGCGGCAACGAGCAGTACTTC.

V is TRBV2 and J is TRBJ2-1; D perhaps matches TRBD1 (6 bases). The assigned J gene may be wrong: the sequence end matches TRBJ2-7 better. CDR1 and CDR2 (germline): SNHLY, FYNNEI. The CDR3 runs to 15 residues. CDR3 residues: CASSSLGTPYNEQYF. The CDR3 region has the DNA TGTGCCAGCTCGTCTCTCGGGACACCCTACAACGAGCAGTACTTC.

This clonotype has more than one count but fewer than ten. The rearrangement links TRBV19 to TRBJ2-7; 11 bases are shared with TRBD2. CDR3 length: 16 amino acids. The V and J ends lost 5 bases and 4 bases, in that order; junction bases with no gene match: 10. CDR1 is LNHDA, CDR2 SQIVND, per germline (reference sequence). The CDR3 region is CASSPSTSGSGYEQYF. The CDR3 coding sequence is TGTGCCAGTAGTCCATCAACTAGCGGGAGCGGGTACGAGCAGTACTTC.

V gene TRBV6-1 combines with J gene TRBJ2-7; the D gene is possibly TRBD2 (7 bases). The CDR3 consists of 14 residues. Germline lookup yields CDR1 MNHNS and CDR2 SASEGT. V was trimmed by 2 bases and J by 2 bases, leaving 10 bases between them. The CDR3 DNA reads as TGTGCCAGCAGTGAACAGGGGAGGGCCTACGAGCAGTACTTC. This encodes CASSEQGRAYEQYF.

A word on this clonotype: The junction shows a germline mismatch at one end, possibly a read error. This rearrangement joins TRBV2 to TRBJ1-5; 7 bases match TRBD1. This CDR3 spans 13 amino acids. The germline V gene encodes CDR1 SNHLY and CDR2 FYNNEI. The CDR3, as DNA: TGTGCCGTTTCGACAGGGTTCTATCAGGCCCAGCATTTT. It is translated as CAVSTGFYQAQHF.

This clonotype was observed at least ten times. The J gene is TRBJ2-7, the V gene TRBV7-3; D unclear. Trimming took 2 bases from V and 5 from J, leaving 13 bases between them. CDR1 is SGHTA and CDR2 is FQGTGA in the germline V gene. The CDR3 is made up of 14 amino acids. CDR3 amino acids: CASSLRLTFNEQYF. For the CDR3, the DNA is TGTGCCAGCAGCTTACGATTGACATTCAACGAGCAGTACTTC.

A remark on this clonotype: This could be a read error, since a much larger clone is one nucleotide away. The rearrangement joins TRBV20-1 to TRBJ2-1; either TRBD1 or TRBD2 may supply D (5 bases each). This CDR3 is built from 15 residues. Per the germline V gene, CDR1 is DFQATT and CDR2 is SNEGSKA (reference sequence). The V end lost 1 base, the J end lost 7 bases, and 17 bases lay between the germline ends. The CDR3 DNA sequence: TGCAGTGCTAGAGGGGGGACCGGGATGGAGAATGAGCAGTTCTTC. Translated: CSARGGTGMENEQFF.

The chain recombines TRBV28 with TRBJ1-6; D unclear. The CDR3 loop spans 14 amino acids. V lost 9 bases, J lost 9 bases, and 18 bases lay in between. Looked up from germline, CDR1 is MDHEN and CDR2 is SYDVKM. This CDR3 is CASCTWDLVSPLHF. In DNA, the CDR3 is TGTGCCAGTTGTACCTGGGATCTTGTTTCACCCCTCCACTTT.

The rearrangement uses TRBV9 and TRBJ1-1, with D perhaps TRBD1 (6 bases). The CDR3 is made up of 16 amino acids. V lost 0 bases and J lost 0, with 12 bases in between. Germline CDR1 SGDLS, CDR2 YYNGEE. The CDR3 sequence is CASSVGTGTMNTEAFF. The CDR3 coding sequence is TGTGCCAGCAGCGTAGGGACCGGGACAATGAACACTGAAGCTTTCTTT.

The genes are TRBV3-1 and TRBJ2-1; possibly TRBD1 for D (5 bases). V was shortened by 0 bases and J by 10 bases, with 13 bases between the two germline ends. The CDR3 is 14 residues long. Germline assignment: CDR1 LGHDT and CDR2 YNNKEL (reference sequence). CDR3 bases: TGTGCCAGCAGCCAAGAGGGCAGGGTATGGGAGCAGTTCTTC. Protein sequence: CASSQEGRVWEQFF.

This clonotype turned up a few times. The V gene is TRBV5-6, the J gene TRBJ1-5, with 7 positions matching TRBD1. This CDR3 contains 12 residues. From germline, CDR1 is SGHDT and CDR2 YYEEEE. V gave up 3 bases and J gave up 14 bases; unmatched junction bases: 8. CDR3 residues: CASSWGQTEEHF. The CDR3, as DNA: TGTGCCAGCAGCTGGGGACAGACCGAGGAGCATTTT.

This clonotype showed up just a few times. This chain connects TRBV27 to TRBJ2-7, with D perhaps TRBD1 (6 bases). Trimming pared 5 bases from V and 6 bases from J, leaving 17 bases between. The germline gives CDR1 MNHEY, CDR2 SMNVEV (reference sequence). This CDR3 region has 14 residues. The CDR3 loop reads CASSVQGLPAEQYF. CDR3 bases: TGTGCCAGCAGTGTACAGGGTCTCCCGGCCGAGCAGTACTTC.

This clonotype was counted between two and nine times. The rearrangement links TRBV20-1 to TRBJ2-3; D ambiguous. Germline CDR1 and CDR2: DFQATT and SNEGSKA (reference sequence). This CDR3 contains 14 residues. V was clipped by 3 bases and J by 4 bases, with 14 bases between them. The CDR3 nucleotides read TGCAGTGCTAGCAGCAAACAAAGACCAGATACGCAGTATTTT. It is translated as CSASSKQRPDTQYF.

The CDR3 sequence is CASFPSSGRAYEQYF. Written as DNA, the CDR3 is TGTGCCAGTTTTCCCTCTAGCGGGAGAGCCTACGAGCAGTACTTC. This rearrangement joins TRBV6-1 to TRBJ2-7; 10 bases map to TRBD2. Trimming at V came to 9 bases and at J to 2 bases, leaving 10 bases not matched to a gene. Germline CDR1 and CDR2: MNHNS and SASEGT. The CDR3 length is 15 residues.

The rearrangement joins TRBV6-1 to TRBJ2-3; TRBD2 is a possible D gene (5 bases). The CDR3 contains 15 residues. V dropped 2 bases and J dropped 2 bases, with 11 bases sitting between them. Germline lookup yields CDR1 MNHNS and CDR2 SASEGT. The CDR3 DNA sequence: TGTGCCAGCAGTGAATCTGGCGGGTCCACAGATACGCAGTATTTT. This translates into CASSESGGSTDTQYF.

This clonotype was observed a handful of times. The gene calls are TRBV4-2 and TRBJ2-3; 12 nucleotides match TRBD2. Germline-derived CDR1 and CDR2 are LGHNA and YNFKEQ. CDR3 size: 18 residues. The V and J ends lost 0 bases and 9 bases, in that order; junction bases with no gene match: 13. In nucleotides, the CDR3 is TGTGCCAGCAGCCAAGATCCCCCAGGACTAGCGGGACGCCAGACGCAGTATTTT. Its translation: CASSQDPPGLAGRQTQYF.

This clonotype was detected only a few times. The V and J genes are TRBV20-1 and TRBJ2-7; D is possibly TRBD1 (7 bases). V was trimmed by 2 bases and J by 4 bases, leaving 18 bases between them. The CDR3 runs 15 residues. Germline CDR1 is DFQATT and CDR2 is SNEGSKA (reference sequence). CDR3 DNA: TGCAGTGCTAGAAAGGGGGCCGGGGGCATGTACGAGCAGTACTTC. Translating it yields CSARKGAGGMYEQYF.

J is TRBJ2-7 and V is TRBV5-4; no clear D. V was cut by 0 bases and J by 2 bases, with 12 bases left in between. The CDR3 runs 15 residues. Germline V gene data show CDR1 as SGHNT and CDR2 as YYREEE (reference sequence). CDR3 amino acids: CASSLDGMTAYEQYF. As DNA, the CDR3 is TGTGCCAGCAGCTTGGATGGGATGACGGCCTACGAGCAGTACTTC.

The genes are TRBV28 and TRBJ2-7; D not certain. V was clipped by 7 bases and J by 2 bases, with 6 bases between them. The CDR3 has 11 residues. The germline V gene has CDR1 MDHEN and CDR2 SYDVKM. CDR3 bases: TGTGCCAGCACCCGAGCCTACGAGCAGTACTTC. It translates to CASTRAYEQYF.